The source of this T cell receptor (beta chain) is a study of vaccination and CD4 T cells after COVID-19. At the level of the study: Post-vaccination samples were procured at a median of approximately 72 days following dose two (range 14 to 241). Control cultures were supplied with a CEFX pool, an HIV-1 Nef pool, or no peptide at all.

Noted treatment: roughly 10-day PBMC culture with coronavirus spike peptide pools or control peptides (ViraFEST assay). This CDR3 is built from 15 residues. Per the germline V gene, CDR1 is MNHEY and CDR2 is SVGEGT. Trimming took off 6 bases at V and 7 bases at J, with 19 bases between the two ends. Sequencing of DNA taken from cultured CD4+ T cells relied on the Oncomine TCR Beta short-read assay. MiXCR, run by TCRdb on the PCR reads, gives a single entry per CDR3 protein. This table has 8,000 to 8,500 distinct CDR3 sequences, about 50% appearing once. Concerning this clonotype itself: The target antigen is unknown.

This chain links TRBV6-2 or TRBV6-3 with TRBJ2-1; tentatively, D is TRBD1 or TRBD2 (5 bases each). The sequenced material came from CD4+ T cells from blood, cultured in vitro. This sequence was found in a human donor who had recovered from COVID-19. The CDR3 region is CASRARGGGSNEQFF. CDR3 DNA: TGTGCCAGCAGGGCCCGGGGCGGCGGGTCAAATGAGCAGTTCTTC.